This passage covers 29 T cell receptor beta chains from one sample sequenced in a study of cytomegalovirus exposure and HLA in healthy donors. Some clones are missing from TCRdb's copy, which holds only in-frame ones; the method was immunoSEQ multiplex PCR. The repertoire has about 330,000 clones, roughly 90% of them found once; the top ten carry about 1.2%. The sample taken for sequencing was PBMCs. The source of these receptors is a woman between 25 and 40 years old in good health and CMV-seropositive.

The chain uses TRBV18 and TRBJ1-1; 8 positions agree with TRBD1. The germline CDR1 and CDR2 sequences are KGHSH and LQKENI. Losses at the gene ends were 6 bases for V and 0 bases for J; bases not matched to a gene: 9. The CDR3 is 16 amino acids. The CDR3 DNA follows: TGTGCCAGCTCGTTAGGAAGACAGGGGATGAACACTGAAGCTTTCTTT. Amino acids: CASSLGRQGMNTEAFF.

V and J are TRBV5-1 and TRBJ1-3; D is possibly TRBD1 (5 bases). V was trimmed by 5 bases and J by 4 bases, leaving 19 bases between them. The CDR3 loop spans 16 amino acids. The germline gives CDR1 SGHRS, CDR2 YFSETQ. CDR3 sequence: CASSPAGTGRGNTIYF. The CDR3 DNA follows: TGCGCCAGCAGTCCCGCCGGGACGGGAAGGGGAAACACCATATATTTT.

The gene calls are TRBV7-9 and TRBJ1-3; D is ambiguous. Trimming removed 5 bases from V and 0 bases from J, with 14 bases in between. CDR1 SEHNR and CDR2 FQNEAQ come from the germline V gene (reference sequence). The CDR3 runs 16 residues. CDR3 residues: CASSGLAILSGNTIYF. The CDR3 DNA reads TGTGCCAGCAGCGGACTGGCGATCCTCTCTGGAAACACCATATATTTT.

V and J are TRBV25-1 and TRBJ2-7, with 8 bases identical to TRBD1. V shed 8 bases, J shed 2 bases, and the junction held 11 bases outside the gene matches. There are 15 residues in the CDR3. Per germline, CDR1 MGHDK and CDR2 SYGVNS. In DNA form, the CDR3 reads TGTGCCAGCCTGGGGGCCGGGACAGGAACCTACGAGCAGTACTTC. Amino acid sequence: CASLGAGTGTYEQYF.

The V gene is TRBV15, the J gene TRBJ1-1; D remains ambiguous. The V end lost 5 bases, the J end lost 4 bases, and 8 bases lay between the germline ends. The CDR3 contains 12 residues. Germline lookup yields CDR1 LNHNV and CDR2 YYDKDF (reference sequence). The chain's CDR3 is CATSERSTEAFF. In DNA, the CDR3 is TGTGCCACCAGCGAACGAAGCACTGAAGCTTTCTTT.

This chain connects TRBV5-4 to TRBJ2-1, with D perhaps assigned TRBD1 or TRBD2 (5 bases each). This CDR3 is 13 amino acids long. Germline V gives CDR1 SGHNT, CDR2 YYREEE (reference sequence). Trimming shortened V by 7 bases and J by 7 bases, and 15 bases separated the two germline ends. In nucleotides, the CDR3 is TGTGCCAGCGAACAGGAGGCAGAGAATGAGCAGTTCTTC. Protein product: CASEQEAENEQFF.

V usage is TRBV9 and J usage is TRBJ2-7; TRBD1 matches 7 bases. CDR1 is SGDLS and CDR2 is YYNGEE in the germline V gene. CDR3 length: 14 amino acids. J was trimmed by 6 bases and V by 4 bases; bases with no gene match: 10. CDR3 protein: CASSLLDRRGEQYF. The CDR3 nucleotides read TGTGCCAGCAGCTTGCTGGACAGGCGCGGCGAGCAGTACTTC.

The gene calls are TRBV5-1 and TRBJ2-2; TRBD2 agrees at 13 bases. The CDR3 contains 16 residues. Trimming took 4 bases from V and 5 from J; bases not matched to a gene: 5. In germline, CDR1 is SGHRS, CDR2 YFSETQ. CDR3 protein: CASSRLAGGETGELFF. For the CDR3, the DNA is TGCGCCAGCAGCCGACTAGCGGGGGGTGAGACCGGGGAGCTGTTTTTT. The full variable domain, rest sourced from reference TRBV5-1 and TRBJ2-2, is KAGVTQTPRYLIKTRGQQVTLSCSPISGHRSVSWYQQTPGQGLQFLFEYFSETQRNKGNFPGRFSGRQFSNSRSEMNVSTLELGDSALYLCASSRLAGGETGELFFGEGSRLTVL.

The chain is built from TRBV7-9 and TRBJ2-4; 9 bases are a match to TRBD2. J gave up 12 bases and V 8 bases, and 14 bases lay outside the gene matches. Germline V gene sequence: CDR1 SEHNR, CDR2 FQNEAQ (reference sequence). The CDR3 runs to 14 residues. The CDR3 loop is CASSGDLSGGNQYF. The CDR3 region has the DNA TGTGCCAGCTCAGGGGATCTTAGCGGGGGTAATCAGTACTTC.

The genes are TRBV11-2 and TRBJ2-7; weak D call: TRBD2 (6 bases). The CDR3 totals 16 residues. Trimming shortened V by 5 bases and J by 4 bases, and 21 bases separated the two germline ends. The V gene's germline CDR1 is SGHAT and CDR2 FQNNGV. CDR3 DNA: TGTGCCAGCAGCCGCCCGAAGACTAGGACGTTTTACGAGCAGTACTTC. Translating it yields CASSRPKTRTFYEQYF.

The chain combines TRBV2 with TRBJ1-1; D ambiguous. Trimming shortened V by 4 bases and J by 0 bases, and 21 bases separated the two germline ends. CDR3 length: 18 amino acids. Germline CDR1 is SNHLY and CDR2 is FYNNEI. CDR3 coding DNA: TGTGCCAGCAGTGGGCGTGGGAACAGCTTTATCATGAACACTGAAGCTTTCTTT. Its translation: CASSGRGNSFIMNTEAFF.

J is TRBJ2-7 and V is TRBV5-1; TRBD1 matches at 9 bases. CDR1 SGHRS and CDR2 YFSETQ come from the germline V gene. CDR3 length: 15 residues. J lost 2 bases, V lost 3 bases, and 6 bases had no gene match. The CDR3 sequence: CASSSRTGDPYEQYF. CDR3 bases: TGCGCCAGCAGCTCCAGGACAGGGGACCCCTACGAGCAGTACTTC. Full variable domain (remainder filled in from reference TRBV5-1 and TRBJ2-7): KAGVTQTPRYLIKTRGQQVTLSCSPISGHRSVSWYQQTPGQGLQFLFEYFSETQRNKGNFPGRFSGRQFSNSRSEMNVSTLELGDSALYLCASSSRTGDPYEQYFGPGTRLTVT.

This sequence joins TRBV15 and TRBJ2-1; D is unclear. Germline V gives CDR1 LNHNV, CDR2 YYDKDF (reference sequence). Trimming shortened V by 5 bases and J by 4 bases, and 15 bases separated the two germline ends. This CDR3 region has 15 residues. The CDR3 is CATSAVPPNYNEQFF. The CDR3 nucleotides are TGTGCCACCAGCGCGGTCCCTCCTAATTACAATGAGCAGTTCTTC.

This chain joins TRBV9 and TRBJ2-3; D may be TRBD2 (6 bases). Germline V lookup: CDR1 SGDLS, CDR2 YYNGEE. Trimming took 7 bases from V and 2 from J, leaving 11 bases between them. The CDR3 is made up of 13 amino acids. As DNA, the CDR3 is TGTGCCAGCTCGGGACTCTACACAGATACGCAGTATTTT. This sequence encodes CASSGLYTDTQYF.

This clone was counted a single time. This chain connects TRBV5-6 to TRBJ2-5; 7 bases line up with TRBD2. Germline V gene data show CDR1 as SGHDT and CDR2 as YYEEEE. With 0 bases clipped from V and 2 bases from J, the junction kept 7 bases outside the gene matches. The CDR3 covers 16 residues. CDR3 sequence: CASSLAQAGFQETQYF. The CDR3 bases are TGTGCCAGCAGCTTGGCCCAAGCGGGATTTCAAGAGACCCAGTACTTC.

V and J are TRBV28 and TRBJ2-5; tentative D call: TRBD2 (6 bases). V lost 6 bases and J 2 bases, leaving 10 bases between the germline ends. CDR1 MDHEN and CDR2 SYDVKM come from the germline V gene. The CDR3 covers 13 residues. DNA of the CDR3: TGTGCCAGCAGCCCCCGGGAGCAAGAGACCCAGTACTTC. Translating gives CASSPREQETQYF. Variable domain in full (rest from reference TRBV28 and TRBJ2-5): DVKVTQSSRYLVKRTGEKVFLECVQDMDHENMFWYRQDPGLGLRLIYFSYDVKMKEKGDIPEGYSVSREKKERFSLILESASTNQTSMYLCASSPREQETQYFGPGTRLLVL.

Here the CDR3 DNA reads TGTGCCAGCAGTACAGGGGGCGGTGCTGGTTCACCCCTCCACTTT. Its protein product is CASSTGGGAGSPLHF. The J gene is TRBJ1-6, the V gene TRBV28; 9 bases agree with TRBD1. In germline, CDR1 is MDHEN, CDR2 SYDVKM. J lost 9 bases, V lost 5 bases, and 8 bases had no gene match. There are 15 residues in the CDR3.

This clone was counted once. The chain uses TRBV7-9 and TRBJ2-7; D is unclear. Germline assignment: CDR1 SEHNR and CDR2 FQNEAQ (reference sequence). V lost 1 base and J 0 bases, leaving 7 bases between the germline ends. The CDR3 length is 14 residues. CDR3: CASSLGLGSYEQYF. CDR3 bases: TGTGCCAGCAGCTTAGGTCTGGGCTCCTACGAGCAGTACTTC.

The rearrangement uses TRBV6-5 and TRBJ2-1; 13 positions match TRBD2. Germline V gene sequence: CDR1 MNHEY, CDR2 SVGAGI. V lost 5 bases to trimming and J lost 4 bases; unmatched junction nucleotides: 2. This CDR3 region has 15 residues. The CDR3 nucleotides are TGTGCCAGCAGTCAACTAGCGGGAGGGTACAATGAGCAGTTCTTC. This sequence encodes CASSQLAGGYNEQFF.

This rearrangement joins TRBV27 to TRBJ2-5, with 8 bases lining up with TRBD1. CDR1 is MNHEY and CDR2 is SMNVEV in the germline V gene (reference sequence). The ends lost 6 bases at V and 6 bases at J; junction bases unmatched: 6. This CDR3 region has 13 residues. CDR3 sequence: CASSWTGTKTQYF. CDR3 nucleotide sequence: TGTGCCAGCAGCTGGACAGGGACGAAGACCCAGTACTTC.

The rearrangement joins TRBV29-1 to TRBJ2-7; D possibly uses TRBD1 or TRBD2 (5 bases each). CDR3 length: 12 residues. Germline CDR1 reads SQVTM; CDR2 reads ANQGSEA. The V end was cut by 4 bases, the J end by 3 bases, with 10 bases between. In nucleotides, the CDR3 is TGCAGCGTTGTTTCGGGGCTCTACGAGCAGTACTTC. This translates into CSVVSGLYEQYF.

This clone appeared once. The rearrangement uses TRBV7-8 and TRBJ2-7; 7 positions agree with TRBD1. Germline V gene sequence: CDR1 SGHVS, CDR2 FQNEAQ. CDR3 length: 14 amino acids. J gave up 2 bases and V 5 bases, and 6 bases lay outside the gene matches. The CDR3 loop is CASSPGTVPYEQYF. The DNA for the CDR3 is TGTGCCAGCAGCCCCGGGACAGTACCCTACGAGCAGTACTTC. The whole variable domain, remainder taken from reference TRBV7-8 and TRBJ2-7, is GAGVSQSPRYKVAKRGQDVALRCDPISGHVSLFWYQQALGQGPEFLTYFQNEAQLDKSGLPSDRFFAERPEGSVSTLKIQRTQQEDSAVYLCASSPGTVPYEQYFGPGTRLTVT.

This clone has just a few counts. The rearrangement uses TRBV7-9 and TRBJ1-2, with no clear D. V was clipped by 5 bases and J by 7 bases, with 8 bases between them. The CDR3 has 11 amino acids. Germline values: CDR1 SEHNR, CDR2 FQNEAQ (reference sequence). The CDR3 nucleotides are TGTGCCAGCAGCCCTGGACGTGGCTACACCTTC. This sequence encodes CASSPGRGYTF.

V is TRBV9 and J is TRBJ2-3; D is undetermined. V lost 3 bases and J 0 bases, leaving 5 bases between the germline ends. The CDR3 is made up of 13 amino acids. From germline, CDR1 is SGDLS and CDR2 YYNGEE. Here the CDR3 reads CASSAGSTDTQYF. CDR3 DNA sequence: TGTGCCAGCAGCGCAGGTAGCACAGATACGCAGTATTTT.

This clone was observed a single time. The chain recombines TRBV27 with TRBJ2-1, with no clear D. The germline gives CDR1 MNHEY, CDR2 SMNVEV (reference sequence). CDR3 size: 14 residues. V dropped 5 bases and J dropped 4 bases, with 12 bases sitting between them. CDR3: CASSPEVGYNEQFF. The CDR3 DNA reads as TGTGCCAGCAGTCCCGAGGTAGGGTACAATGAGCAGTTCTTC.

The chain employs TRBV9 and TRBJ1-2; no definite D call. Germline loops: CDR1 SGDLS, CDR2 YYNGEE. The CDR3 is made up of 14 amino acids. Trimming took 0 bases from V and 4 from J, leaving 10 bases between them. The CDR3: CASSVGEERYGYTF. The CDR3, as DNA: TGTGCCAGCAGCGTAGGCGAGGAACGCTATGGCTACACCTTC.

Of note for this clone: An end of the junction does not agree with germline; a read error may underlie this. The gene calls are TRBV4-1 and TRBJ2-5; TRBD2 aligns across 9 bases. CDR3 length: 14 amino acids. Germline loops: CDR1 MGHRA, CDR2 YSYEKL. The CDR3 reads CASSRAGGEEIQYF. CDR3 DNA: TGCGCCAGCAGCCGCGCGGGGGGGGAAGAGATCCAGTACTTC.

This chain joins TRBV27 and TRBJ2-2, with 8 positions matching TRBD1. J was trimmed by 9 bases and V by 2 bases; bases with no gene match: 5. The CDR3 covers 14 residues. Germline lookup yields CDR1 MNHEY and CDR2 SMNVEV (reference sequence). The CDR3 sequence: CASSLISGGWELFF. The CDR3 region has the DNA TGTGCCAGCAGTTTAATATCAGGGGGCTGGGAGCTGTTTTTT.

This clone has only one observation. V and J are TRBV9 and TRBJ2-1, with 9 nucleotides matching TRBD2. The CDR3 has 16 residues. Germline CDR1 and CDR2: SGDLS and YYNGEE. After removal of 0 bases from V and 3 bases from J, the junction contained 4 bases not matched to a gene. The CDR3 region is CASSVAASGIYNEQFF. The CDR3 DNA follows: TGTGCCAGCAGCGTAGCAGCTAGCGGGATCTACAATGAGCAGTTCTTC.